This entry lists 10 T cell receptor beta chains sequenced from one sample in a study of blood T cell repertoires in COVID-19 (dated by TCRdb to 2020 to 2022). The library was built by means of the immunoSEQ multiplex PCR assay. What TCRdb holds here is the immuneACCESS table cut down to in-frame rearrangements. Part of the clones is not present; checked against another copy, under half of the missing clones reflect an unresolved V gene, and the others are unexplained. The sample records a few thousand clones, 73% of which are singletons. The top ten clonotypes cover roughly a third of the sample. Material: peripheral blood. The receptors shown here come from a human donor in a cohort sampled during active COVID-19.

The chain uses TRBV20-1 and TRBJ1-2; 9 bases agree with TRBD1. From germline, CDR1 is DFQATT and CDR2 SNEGSKA (reference sequence). Germline trimming cut 7 bases from V and 5 bases from J; bases unmatched to any gene: 2. The CDR3 has 11 amino acids. The CDR3 DNA is TGCAGTGGACAGGGGGTATATGGCTACACCTTC. This codes for CSGQGVYGYTF.

This clone was seen a single time. The chain has TRBV18 and TRBJ2-3, with D uncertain. V dropped 3 bases and J dropped 0 bases, with 16 bases sitting between them. The V gene's germline CDR1 is KGHSH and CDR2 LQKENI. The CDR3 has 17 amino acids. CDR3 nucleotide sequence: TGTGCCAGCTCACCCACGCACGACGGGTGGAGCACAGATACGCAGTATTTT. This encodes CASSPTHDGWSTDTQYF.

This chain uses TRBV7-9 with TRBJ1-3; 9 bases line up with TRBD1. The CDR3 contains 16 residues. With V trimmed by 7 bases and J by 1 base, 8 bases remained unmatched. CDR1 is SEHNR and CDR2 is FQNEAQ in the germline V gene (reference sequence). In nucleotides, the CDR3 is TGTGCCAGCATACACCGGGACAGGGAGTCTGGAAACACCATATATTTT. Translation gives CASIHRDRESGNTIYF.

This chain joins TRBV7-6 and TRBJ2-1, with 10 bases aligning to TRBD1. Germline lookup yields CDR1 SGHVS and CDR2 FNYEAQ. Unmatched junction bases numbered 13, after V lost 4 bases and J lost 4 bases. The CDR3 totals 18 residues. CDR3 DNA: TGTGCCAGCAGCTCGACGGGACAGGGGTTCTTAGGATACAATGAGCAGTTCTTC. Its translation: CASSSTGQGFLGYNEQFF.

V is TRBV11-3 and J is TRBJ1-2, with D perhaps matching TRBD1 (5 bases). Germline V gene sequence: CDR1 SGHNT, CDR2 YENEEA. Trimming took 3 bases from V and 2 from J, leaving 7 bases between them. CDR3 length: 13 residues. The CDR3 here is CASSLGGNYGYTF. The CDR3 DNA reads TGTGCCAGCAGCTTGGGGGGGAACTATGGCTACACCTTC. Complete variable domain (other parts from reference TRBV11-3 and TRBJ1-2): EAGVVQSPRYKIIEKKQPVAFWCNPISGHNTLYWYLQNLGQGPELLIRYENEEAVDDSQLPKDRFSAERLKGVDSTLKIQPAELGDSAVYLCASSLGGNYGYTFGSGTRLTVV.

This clone was seen a handful of times. The chain joins TRBV29-1 to TRBJ2-7, with no clear D. Deletions cut 6 bases from V and 7 bases from J, with 16 bases between. The CDR3 consists of 12 residues. CDR1 SQVTM and CDR2 ANQGSEA come from the germline V gene. CDR3 region: CSVALSGWEQYF. The CDR3 bases are TGCAGCGTAGCACTCTCAGGTTGGGAGCAGTACTTC.

The chain employs TRBV7-3 and TRBJ2-5, with D maybe TRBD2 (6 bases). The CDR3 is 13 amino acids. Germline lookup yields CDR1 SGHTA and CDR2 FQGTGA. Trimming left V 3 bases short and J 6 bases short, with 11 bases between. In DNA, the CDR3 is TGTGCCAGCAGCTTGAGCGGGCAGCAGACCCAGTACTTC. It yields the protein CASSLSGQQTQYF.

This chain uses TRBV27 with TRBJ2-7; D might be TRBD1 (5 bases). The CDR3 covers 16 residues. Trimming removed 0 bases at V and 1 base at J, with 13 bases between. In germline, CDR1 is MNHEY, CDR2 SMNVEV (reference sequence). The chain's CDR3 is CASSLSWGAYSYEQYF. CDR3 nucleotide sequence: TGTGCCAGCAGTTTATCTTGGGGCGCTTATTCCTACGAGCAGTACTTC.

This chain links TRBV7-8 with TRBJ1-5; D is perhaps TRBD1 (6 bases). This CDR3 region has 15 residues. Germline V gene data show CDR1 as SGHVS and CDR2 as FQNEAQ. V lost 5 bases, J lost 6 bases, and 17 bases lay in between. The CDR3 is CASSMSRGGSQPQHF. The CDR3 DNA sequence: TGTGCCAGCAGCATGTCTAGGGGGGGATCTCAGCCCCAGCATTTT.

This chain uses TRBV29-1 with TRBJ2-7; the match to TRBD2 covers 7 bases. The V segment lost 0 bases and the J segment 0 bases; nucleotides outside the gene matches: 8. The CDR3 spans 16 residues. Germline V gene sequence: CDR1 SQVTM, CDR2 ANQGSEA. Written as DNA, the CDR3 is TGCAGCGTTGAAGAAGCCTCAGCGGGGAGCTCCTACGAGCAGTACTTC. Translation gives CSVEEASAGSSYEQYF.